This T cell receptor beta chain was identified during a study of tumor-infiltrating lymphocytes in oesophageal squamous cell carcinoma. The CDR3 is 13 amino acids. V lost 1 base, J lost 1 base, and 4 bases lay in between. Germline values: CDR1 SGHVS, CDR2 FQNEAQ. Via MiXCR, TCRdb re-called the PCR reads, giving one row per CDR3 protein. Among fewer than 20,000 distinct CDR3 sequences listed, around 50% were seen once. Input material: esophageal tumor tissue. The chain uses TRBV7-8 and TRBJ1-1; D remains ambiguous. This sequence was found in a female donor with esophageal squamous cell carcinoma. The DNA of the CDR3 is TGTGCCAGCAGCTTAGTGGGGAACACTGAAGCTTTCTTT. Its protein product is CASSLVGNTEAFF.